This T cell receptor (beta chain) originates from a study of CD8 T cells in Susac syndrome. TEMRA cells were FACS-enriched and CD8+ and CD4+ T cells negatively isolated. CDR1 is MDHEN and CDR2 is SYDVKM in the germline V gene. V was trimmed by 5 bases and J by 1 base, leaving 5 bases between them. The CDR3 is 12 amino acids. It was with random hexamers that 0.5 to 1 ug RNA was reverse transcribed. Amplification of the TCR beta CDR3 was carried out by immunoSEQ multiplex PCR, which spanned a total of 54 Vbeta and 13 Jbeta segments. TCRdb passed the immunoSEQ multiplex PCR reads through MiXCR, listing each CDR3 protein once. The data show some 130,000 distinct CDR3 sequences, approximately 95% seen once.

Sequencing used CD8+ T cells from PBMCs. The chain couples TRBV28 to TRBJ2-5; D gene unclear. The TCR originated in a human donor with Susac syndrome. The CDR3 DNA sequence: TGTGCCAGCAGTACCACCCAAGAGACCCAGTACTTC. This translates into CASSTTQETQYF.